This TCR beta chain was sequenced during a study of Ad26.COV2.S vaccination and SARS-CoV-2 variants. Findings of the study overall: Similar non-spike TCR breadth was observed in recipients of vaccine and of placebo. Estimates derived from TCR breadth and depth analyses may have underestimated total T cell responses. Breadth, reportedly substantial, characterized the spike-specific CD8+ and CD4+ T cell responses after vaccination. Vaccine recipients surpassed placebo recipients in spike-specific TCR breadth.

The CDR3 has 11 amino acids. Trimming took off 6 bases at V and 9 bases at J, with 12 bases between the two ends. Germline assignment: CDR1 MNHEY and CDR2 SVGAGI. About this clone: Its specificity is unknown.

TCRdb's table, derived via immunoSEQ multiplex PCR, lists solely in-frame clones and lacks some. The sample consists of about 350,000 clones, just over 90% of them appearing once. The chain joins TRBV6-5 to TRBJ2-7; D is ambiguous. Source: peripheral blood, taken after recovery from COVID-19. The clonotype was recovered from a human donor who had recovered from COVID-19. CDR3 nucleotides: TGTGCCAGCAGCGTAGTAGGATGGCAGTACTTC. Translating it yields CASSVVGWQYF.